This TCR beta chain derives from a study of technical replicates of blood from a few donors (dated by TCRdb to 2016 to 2017). The library was prepared using the immunoSEQ multiplex PCR assay. The immuneACCESS repertoire file appears here via TCRdb, limited to in-frame rearrangements. These files lack a portion of the clones; in checked studies, under half of the deficit traces to unresolved V genes, and the cause of the others is not known. The sample contains approximately 76,000 clones, approximately 97% of them found a single time. The top ten hold more than 0.15% of the sample. For CDR1 and CDR2, the germline V gene lists MNHNS and SASEGT. At the junction V is shortened by 6 bases and J by 5 bases, with 18 bases in between. The CDR3 runs 15 residues from the cysteine to the phenylalanine. The read is trimmed to its CDR3 DNA, 45 bases read in frame from base 1. On this clone: Its antigen is currently not known. Per-base quality was not reported, and no clone a single base away is much larger than it.

This receptor was identified in a human donor in good health. The receptor chain draws on TRBV6-1 and TRBJ2-3; the best D guess is TRBD2, with 6 bases matching. Sequenced input: T cells isolated from PBMCs. The CDR3: CASRAQRVGLDTQYF. The nucleotide sequence is given as TGTGCCAGCAGGGCCCAGCGGGTGGGCCTAGATACGCAGTATTTT.